This T cell receptor beta chain was recovered during a study of T cell responses to AZD1222 COVID-19 vaccine. The study's findings and limits: Spike-specific TCR breadth and depth were elevated following two AZD1222 doses. Only after the peak T cell response were repertoires sampled. Spike-wide vaccine-associated CD4 TCRs dominated at 160-218 and 743-854. The sample set comprised mostly white British donors with more females, and clonal diversity was possibly underestimated.

Comments on this clone: Its target is not known.

Method: immunoSEQ multiplex PCR; TCRdb's copy keeps in-frame clones and lacks some. The sample holds around 130,000 clones, around 87% seen once. This specimen consisted of peripheral blood, obtained 28 days after the second AZD1222 dose. The sequence was obtained from an adult who received the AZD1222 COVID-19 vaccine.

CDR3 DNA: TGTGCCAGTAGTATACGTTTGGGACACCCACCCGAAGCTTTCTTT. Encoded protein: CASSIRLGHPPEAFF. The chain is built from TRBV19 and TRBJ1-1; D possibly corresponds to TRBD1 (6 bases). There are 15 residues in the CDR3. Trimming took 2 bases from V and 8 from J, leaving 18 bases between them. Germline V CDR1 and CDR2: LNHDA, SQIVND (reference sequence).